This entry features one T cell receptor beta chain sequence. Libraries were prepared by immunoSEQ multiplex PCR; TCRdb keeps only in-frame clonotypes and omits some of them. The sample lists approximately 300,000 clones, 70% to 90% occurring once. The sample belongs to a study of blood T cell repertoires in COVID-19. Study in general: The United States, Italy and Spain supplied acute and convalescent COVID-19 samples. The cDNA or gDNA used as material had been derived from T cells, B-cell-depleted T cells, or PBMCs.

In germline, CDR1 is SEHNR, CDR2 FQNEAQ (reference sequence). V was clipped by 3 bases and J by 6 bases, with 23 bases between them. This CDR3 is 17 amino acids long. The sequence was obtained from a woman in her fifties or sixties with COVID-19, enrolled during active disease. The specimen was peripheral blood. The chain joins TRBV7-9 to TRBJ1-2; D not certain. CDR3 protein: CASSFVYVGRTEDGYTF. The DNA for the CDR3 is TGTGCCAGCAGCTTCGTATACGTAGGCCGGACGGAGGATGGCTACACCTTC.